The clone carrying this TCR beta chain was seen a few times. Its antigen is as yet unknown. Before the COVID-19 pandemic, during about 2010-2018, CD4+ T cells were taken from unexposed donors. After more than eight days of culture, CD4+ T cells were isolated. The sample comes from a study of CD4 T cells in relation to SARS-CoV-2 and coronaviruses. About the study: No peptide or an HIV-1 Nef peptide pool served as negative control. Notes on the study in general: Monoreactive clones expanded significantly more to SARS-CoV-2 than crossreactive clones did.

Assay used: immunoSEQ multiplex PCR; TCRdb lists only in-frame clones, some missing. The sample lists under 25,000 clones, 78% occurring once. V was shortened by 0 bases and J by 8 bases, with 12 bases between the two germline ends. The germline V gene has CDR1 MGHRA and CDR2 YSYEKL. The CDR3 covers 14 residues. The TCR originated in a human donor in good health. Sequenced sample: CD4+ T cells from PBMCs, cultured in vitro. The chain is built from TRBV4-1 and TRBJ2-3, with D unclear. The DNA for the CDR3 is TGCGCCAGCAGCCAAGATAAGTCCCAACGTACGCAGTATTTT. Amino acids: CASSQDKSQRTQYF.